These T cell receptor beta chains were read from a single sample in a study of beta chain features in type 1 diabetes. Generated by immunoSEQ multiplex PCR, the TCRdb table keeps only in-frame clones and is missing some. The sample carries about 340,000 clones, about 13% recorded once. The sequencing input was naive CD4+ T cells from blood. The receptors were sampled from a woman in her late teens or twenties with type 1 diabetes. Each CDR3 is given with its conserved first and last residue. The order of the fields is clone size, D gene, V gene, J gene, CDR3 protein, CDR3 DNA. A D gene is named only where the DNA matches it firmly. A row's size may be missing; if present it is once, few, many or a size class.

few,NA,TRBV7-2,TRBJ1-5,CASSLAKEVFGNQPQHF,TGTGCCAGCAGCTTAGCGAAGGAGGTGTTTGGCAATCAGCCCCAGCATTTT
few,TRBD2,TRBV29-1,TRBJ2-5,CSVCGGGAQETQYF,TGCAGCGTCTGCGGGGGAGGGGCTCAAGAGACCCAGTACTTC
few,NA,TRBV7-8,TRBJ2-1,CASSLIWGGRGMDEQFF,TGTGCCAGCAGCTTAATATGGGGCGGCAGGGGAATGGATGAGCAGTTCTTC
NA,TRBD2,TRBV9,TRBJ2-1,CASSVGPSGSGEQFF,TGTGCCAGCAGCGTAGGGCCTAGCGGGAGCGGTGAGCAGTTCTTC
few,TRBD2,TRBV19,TRBJ2-1,CASTSRSGTSVYNEQFF,TGTGCCAGTACCAGTCGTTCCGGGACTAGCGTGTACAATGAGCAGTTCTTC
few,NA,TRBV7-9,TRBJ1-1,CASSQPVRGRTEAFF,TGTGCCAGCAGCCAGCCCGTCCGGGGTCGGACTGAAGCTTTCTTT
few,NA,TRBV29-1,TRBJ1-1,CSVVRGSTEAFF,TGCAGCGTTGTGCGAGGGAGCACTGAAGCTTTCTTT
few,NA,TRBV2,TRBJ1-1,CASSRTNMNTEAFF,TGTGCCAGCAGTCGGACAAACATGAACACTGAAGCTTTCTTT
few,TRBD1,TRBV9,TRBJ2-2,CASSRPGTGPGRTTGELFF,TGTGCCAGCAGCCGTCCCGGGACAGGGCCCGGGAGGACGACCGGGGAGCTGTTTTTT
few,TRBD2,TRBV11-2,TRBJ2-2,CASSLDGLAGAGELFF,TGTGCCAGCAGCTTAGACGGACTAGCGGGAGCTGGGGAGCTGTTTTTT
NA,NA,TRBV28,TRBJ2-3,CASSHRQDLITDTQYF,TGTGCCAGCAGCCACCGACAGGATCTAATCACAGATACGCAGTATTTT
NA,NA,TRBV21-1,TRBJ2-7,CASSNTAYEQYF,TGTGCCAGCAGCAATACTGCCTACGAGCAGTACTTC
NA,TRBD2,TRBV5-1,TRBJ2-5,CASSTFRPGGETQYF,TGCGCCAGCAGCACATTTCGACCCGGGGGGGAGACCCAGTACTTC
few,NA,TRBV27,TRBJ2-7,CASSLETVGYEQYF,TGTGCCAGCAGTTTAGAGACAGTAGGGTACGAGCAGTACTTC
NA,TRBD2,TRBV29-1,TRBJ2-3,CSDTAGAGTDTQYF,TGCAGCGACACCGCGGGAGCTGGCACAGATACGCAGTATTTT
many,TRBD1,TRBV29-1,TRBJ2-7,CSAETGQGAYEQYF,TGCAGCGCTGAAACGGGACAGGGGGCCTACGAGCAGTACTTC
few,TRBD1,TRBV5-1,TRBJ2-3,CASSPGQGSTDTQYF,TGCGCCAGCAGCCCGGGACAGGGGAGCACAGATACGCAGTATTTT
NA,NA,TRBV7-2,TRBJ2-5,CASSLSGPTGETQYF,TGTGCCAGCAGCTTAAGCGGACCAACCGGGGAGACCCAGTACTTC
NA,NA,TRBV2,TRBJ1-2,CASSRHRDAGGYTF,TGTGCCAGCAGTCGACACAGGGACGCAGGTGGCTACACCTTC
NA,TRBD2,TRBV4-1,TRBJ2-1,CASSRGTSGSWSYNEQFF,TGCGCCAGCAGCCGCGGGACTAGCGGGAGTTGGTCCTACAATGAGCAGTTCTTC
NA,NA,TRBV27,TRBJ1-5,CASSLNPQVGGTTAQHF,TGTGCCAGCAGTTTAAATCCGCAGGTAGGAGGCACAACAGCCCAGCATTTT
NA,TRBD2,TRBV28,TRBJ2-7,CASSLGGRAREQYF,TGTGCCAGCAGTTTGGGCGGGAGGGCTCGGGAGCAGTACTTC
NA,NA,TRBV4-2,TRBJ1-4,CASSPGPGANEKLFF,TGTGCCAGCAGCCCAGGTCCAGGGGCTAATGAAAAACTGTTTTTT
NA,TRBD1,TRBV28,TRBJ1-5,CASSLTGDRNQPQHF,TGTGCCAGCAGTTTAACAGGGGACCGCAATCAGCCCCAGCATTTT
few,NA,TRBV27,TRBJ2-7,CASSSYTEQYF,TGTGCCAGCAGTTCGTACACCGAGCAGTACTTC
few,NA,TRBV18,TRBJ2-5,CASSPDSQETQYF,TGTGCCAGCTCACCAGACAGCCAAGAGACCCAGTACTTC
NA,NA,TRBV28,TRBJ2-7,CASTRWRTGIYEQYF,TGTGCCAGCACCAGGTGGAGGACCGGGATTTACGAGCAGTACTTC
few,NA,TRBV5-4,TRBJ2-2,CASSLRFGTSNTGELFF,NA
few,NA,TRBV7-9,TRBJ2-5,CASSLMGTRYQETQYF,TGTGCCAGCAGCTTAATGGGGACACGGTACCAAGAGACCCAGTACTTC
few,NA,TRBV7-9,TRBJ2-7,CASSSRLYEQYF,TGTGCCAGCAGCTCCCGACTATACGAGCAGTACTTC
few,TRBD1,TRBV28,TRBJ1-2,CASTTGGEWDYGYTF,TGTGCCAGCACTACAGGGGGCGAATGGGACTATGGCTACACCTTC
NA,TRBD2,TRBV6-5,TRBJ2-1,CASHGRRSYNEQFF,TGTGCCAGCCACGGGAGGAGGTCTTACAATGAGCAGTTCTTC
NA,TRBD1,TRBV5-4,TRBJ2-7,CASSFDRGTDEQYF,TGTGCCAGCAGCTTTGACAGGGGGACCGACGAGCAGTACTTC
NA,NA,TRBV7-9,TRBJ2-3,CASSPVSGATDTQYF,TGTGCCAGCAGCCCCGTATCCGGAGCCACAGATACGCAGTATTTT
few,TRBD2,TRBV30,TRBJ2-3,CAWCKGLAVSDTQYF,TGTGCCTGGTGCAAAGGACTAGCCGTTTCGGATACGCAGTATTTT
few,NA,TRBV5-1,TRBJ1-5,CASSLEGRGQPQHF,TGCGCCAGCAGCTTGGAGGGCAGAGGGCAGCCCCAGCATTTT
NA,TRBD2,TRBV15,TRBJ2-4,CATSARGSGRVDGAKNIQYF,TGTGCCACCAGCGCCCGCGGGAGCGGGAGAGTTGATGGGGCCAAAAACATTCAGTACTTC
few,NA,TRBV5-1,TRBJ2-2,CASSPANTGELFF,TGCGCCAGCAGCCCCGCGAACACCGGGGAGCTGTTTTTT
few,TRBD2,TRBV5-1,TRBJ2-5,CASSPLWTSEGETQYF,TGCGCCAGCAGCCCTTTATGGACTAGCGAGGGGGAGACCCAGTACTTC
few,NA,TRBV28,TRBJ1-2,CASSLSHRELFNYGYTF,TGTGCCAGCAGTTTATCCCACAGGGAACTATTTAACTATGGCTACACCTTC
NA,NA,TRBV5-1,TRBJ2-1,CASSNGDYGGEQFF,TGCGCCAGCAGTAACGGAGACTATGGCGGGGAGCAGTTCTTC
few,TRBD2,TRBV18,TRBJ2-2,CASSPRLAGALNTGELFF,TGTGCCAGCTCACCACGACTAGCGGGAGCCTTGAACACCGGGGAGCTGTTTTTT
few,TRBD2,TRBV28,TRBJ2-2,CASRSGRRGNTGELFF,TGTGCCAGCAGGAGCGGGAGGAGGGGGAACACCGGGGAGCTGTTTTTT
few,NA,TRBV11-3,TRBJ2-1,CASSLDGSDYNEQFF,TGTGCCAGCAGCTTAGACGGGAGTGACTACAATGAGCAGTTCTTC
NA,NA,TRBV11-2,TRBJ1-1,CASSLRRGTEAFF,TGTGCCAGCAGCTTAAGAAGGGGCACTGAAGCTTTCTTT